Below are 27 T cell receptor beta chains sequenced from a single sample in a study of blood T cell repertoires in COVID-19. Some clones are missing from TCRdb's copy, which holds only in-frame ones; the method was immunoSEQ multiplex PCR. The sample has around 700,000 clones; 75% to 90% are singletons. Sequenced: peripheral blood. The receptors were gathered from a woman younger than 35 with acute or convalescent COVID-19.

The CDR3 region has the DNA TGTGCCAGTACCAGAACCGACAGGGAGGTGTATGGCTACACCTTC. Amino acids: CASTRTDREVYGYTF. The chain joins TRBV19 to TRBJ1-2; 7 nucleotides agree with TRBD1. CDR3 length: 15 residues. After removal of 7 bases from V and 5 bases from J, the junction contained 13 bases not matched to a gene. CDR1 and CDR2 from the germline V gene are LNHDA and SQIVND (reference sequence).

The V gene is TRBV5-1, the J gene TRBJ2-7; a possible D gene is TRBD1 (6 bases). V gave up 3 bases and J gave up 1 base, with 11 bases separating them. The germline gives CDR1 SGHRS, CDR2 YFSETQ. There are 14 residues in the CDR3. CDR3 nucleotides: TGCGCCAGCAGCTCAGTCACAGGGTCCTACGAGCAGTACTTC. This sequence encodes CASSSVTGSYEQYF.

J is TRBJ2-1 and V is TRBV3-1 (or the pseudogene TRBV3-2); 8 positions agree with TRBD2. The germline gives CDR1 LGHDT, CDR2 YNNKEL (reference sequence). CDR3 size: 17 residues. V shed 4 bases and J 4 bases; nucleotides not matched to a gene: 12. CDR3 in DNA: TGTGCCAGCAGCCCCGGTGGGATGCGGGGGGCTTACAATGAGCAGTTCTTC. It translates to CASSPGGMRGAYNEQFF.

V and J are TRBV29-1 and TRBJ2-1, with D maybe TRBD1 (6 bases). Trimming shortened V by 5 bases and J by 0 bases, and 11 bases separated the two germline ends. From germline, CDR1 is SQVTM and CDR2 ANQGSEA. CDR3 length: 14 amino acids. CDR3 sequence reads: CSVLDRSSYNEQFF. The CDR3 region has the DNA TGCAGCGTTCTAGACAGGAGCTCCTACAATGAGCAGTTCTTC.

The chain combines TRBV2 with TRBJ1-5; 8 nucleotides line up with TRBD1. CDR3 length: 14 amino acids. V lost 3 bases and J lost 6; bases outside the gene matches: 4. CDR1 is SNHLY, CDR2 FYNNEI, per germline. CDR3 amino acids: CASSDRGLSQPQHF. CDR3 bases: TGTGCCAGCAGTGACAGGGGGCTGTCTCAGCCCCAGCATTTT.

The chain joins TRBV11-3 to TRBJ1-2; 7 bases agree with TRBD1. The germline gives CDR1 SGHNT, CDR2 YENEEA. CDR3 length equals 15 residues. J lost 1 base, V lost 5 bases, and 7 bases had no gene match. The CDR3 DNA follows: TGTGCCAGCAGCCCCGGGACAGACTTTAACTATGGCTACACCTTC. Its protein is CASSPGTDFNYGYTF.

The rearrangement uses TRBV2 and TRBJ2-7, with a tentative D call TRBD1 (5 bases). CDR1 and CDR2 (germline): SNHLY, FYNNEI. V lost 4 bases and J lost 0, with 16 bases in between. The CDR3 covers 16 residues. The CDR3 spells CASSVEWGETSYEQYF. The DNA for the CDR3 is TGTGCCAGCAGTGTGGAATGGGGCGAAACCTCCTACGAGCAGTACTTC.

CDR3 protein: CASRTPGQGARGYTF. The CDR3 coding sequence is TGTGCCAGTAGGACACCGGGACAGGGGGCAAGAGGCTACACCTTC. J is TRBJ1-2 and V is TRBV19, with 12 bases aligning to TRBD1. V was clipped by 6 bases and J by 8 bases; unmatched bases: 10. CDR3 size: 15 residues. CDR1 and CDR2 from the germline V gene are LNHDA and SQIVND (reference sequence).

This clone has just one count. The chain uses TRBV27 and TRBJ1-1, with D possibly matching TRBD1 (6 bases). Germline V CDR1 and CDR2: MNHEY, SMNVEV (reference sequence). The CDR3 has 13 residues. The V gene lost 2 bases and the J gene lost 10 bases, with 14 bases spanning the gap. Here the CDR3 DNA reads TGTGCCAGCAGTTTACGGACAGACGGTAGAGCTTTCTTT. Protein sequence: CASSLRTDGRAFF.

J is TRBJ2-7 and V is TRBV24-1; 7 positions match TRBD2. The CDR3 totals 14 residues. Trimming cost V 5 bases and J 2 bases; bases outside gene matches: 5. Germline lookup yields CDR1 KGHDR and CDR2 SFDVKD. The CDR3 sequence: CATSGGGPTYEQYF. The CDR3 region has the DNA TGTGCCACCAGTGGGGGGGGACCCACCTACGAGCAGTACTTC.

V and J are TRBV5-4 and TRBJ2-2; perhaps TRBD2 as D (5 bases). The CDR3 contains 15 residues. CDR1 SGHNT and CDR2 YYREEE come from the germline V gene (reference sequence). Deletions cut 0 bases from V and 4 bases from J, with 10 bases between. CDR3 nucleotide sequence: TGTGCCAGCAGCTTGGGGGCGGGCCCCACCGGGGAGCTGTTTTTT. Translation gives CASSLGAGPTGELFF. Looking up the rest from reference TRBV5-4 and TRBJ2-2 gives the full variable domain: ETGVTQSPTHLIKTRGQQVTLRCSSQSGHNTVSWYQQALGQGPQFIFQYYREEENGRGNFPPRFSGLQFPNYSSELNVNALELDDSALYLCASSLGAGPTGELFFGEGSRLTVL.

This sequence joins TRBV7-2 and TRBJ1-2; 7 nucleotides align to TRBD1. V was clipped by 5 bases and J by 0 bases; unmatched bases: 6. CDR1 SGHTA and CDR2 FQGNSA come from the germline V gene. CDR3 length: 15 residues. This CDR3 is CASSHRQGPNYGYTF. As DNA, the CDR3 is TGTGCCAGCAGCCATCGACAGGGTCCTAACTATGGCTACACCTTC.

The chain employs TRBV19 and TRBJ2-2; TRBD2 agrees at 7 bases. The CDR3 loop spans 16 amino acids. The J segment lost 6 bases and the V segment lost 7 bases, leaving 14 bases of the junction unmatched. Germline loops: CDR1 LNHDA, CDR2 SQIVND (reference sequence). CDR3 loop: CASKSPLSGESGELFF. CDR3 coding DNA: TGTGCCAGTAAGTCGCCGTTGAGCGGGGAATCCGGGGAGCTGTTTTTT. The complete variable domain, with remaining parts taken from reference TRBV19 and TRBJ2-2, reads DGGITQSPKYLFRKEGQNVTLSCEQNLNHDAMYWYRQDPGQGLRLIYYSQIVNDFQKGDIAEGYSVSREKKESFPLTVTSAQKNPTAFYLCASKSPLSGESGELFFGEGSRLTVL.

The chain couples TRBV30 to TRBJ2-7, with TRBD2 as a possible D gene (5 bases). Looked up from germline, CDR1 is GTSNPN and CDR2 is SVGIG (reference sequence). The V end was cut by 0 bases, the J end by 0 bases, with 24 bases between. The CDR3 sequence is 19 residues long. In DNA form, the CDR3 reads TGTGCCTGGAGTGTAGGGAGAGGGTGGGCCCTCAGCGCCTCCTACGAGCAGTACTTC. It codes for CAWSVGRGWALSASYEQYF.

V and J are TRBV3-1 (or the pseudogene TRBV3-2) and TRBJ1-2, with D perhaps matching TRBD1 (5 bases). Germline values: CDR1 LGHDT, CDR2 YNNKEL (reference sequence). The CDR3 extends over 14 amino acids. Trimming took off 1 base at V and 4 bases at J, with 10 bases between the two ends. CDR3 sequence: CASSQAGSVYGYTF. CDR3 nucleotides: TGTGCCAGCAGCCAAGCAGGGTCGGTCTATGGCTACACCTTC.

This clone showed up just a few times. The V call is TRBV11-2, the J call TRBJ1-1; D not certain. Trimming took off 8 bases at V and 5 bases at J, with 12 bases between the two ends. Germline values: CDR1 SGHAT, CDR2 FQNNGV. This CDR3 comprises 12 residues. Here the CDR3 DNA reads TGTGCCAGCTCCGGGGAGCTGACTGAAGCTTTCTTT. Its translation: CASSGELTEAFF.

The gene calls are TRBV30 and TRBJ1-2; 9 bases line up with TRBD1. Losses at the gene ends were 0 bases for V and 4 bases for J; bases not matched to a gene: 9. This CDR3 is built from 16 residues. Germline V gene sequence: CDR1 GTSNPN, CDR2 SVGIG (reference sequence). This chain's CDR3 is CAWSVPKTGGGYGYTF. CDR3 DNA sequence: TGTGCCTGGAGTGTACCCAAGACAGGGGGAGGCTATGGCTACACCTTC.

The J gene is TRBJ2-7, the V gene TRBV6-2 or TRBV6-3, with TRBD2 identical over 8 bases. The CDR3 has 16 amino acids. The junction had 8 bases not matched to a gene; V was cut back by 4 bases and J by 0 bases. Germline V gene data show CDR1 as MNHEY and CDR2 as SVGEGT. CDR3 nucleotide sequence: TGTGCCAGCAGTTTCCGGCGGGGGGCGAGCTCCTACGAGCAGTACTTC. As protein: CASSFRRGASSYEQYF.

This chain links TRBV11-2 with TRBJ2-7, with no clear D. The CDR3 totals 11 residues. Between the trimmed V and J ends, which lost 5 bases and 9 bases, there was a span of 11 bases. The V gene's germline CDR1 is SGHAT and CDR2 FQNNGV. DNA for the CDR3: TGTGCCAGCAGCCTAACCATCGCGCAGTACTTC. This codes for CASSLTIAQYF.

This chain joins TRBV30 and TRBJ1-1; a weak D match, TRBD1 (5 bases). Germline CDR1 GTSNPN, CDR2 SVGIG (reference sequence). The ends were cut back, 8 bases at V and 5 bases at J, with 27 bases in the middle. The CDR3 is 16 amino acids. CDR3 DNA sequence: TGTGCCCCACAGGAGGGCAGAAAATTCCTGGGAACTGAAGCTTTCTTT. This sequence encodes CAPQEGRKFLGTEAFF.

The CDR3 DNA sequence: TGTGCCAGCAGCTCACACATACGACAGGGAGCAGCCGGGGAGCTGTTTTTT. Its translation is CASSSHIRQGAAGELFF. The chain employs TRBV7-3 and TRBJ2-2; 7 bases match TRBD1. The CDR3 is 17 residues long. Trimming removed 4 bases from V and 6 bases from J; junction bases left unmatched: 14. The germline CDR1 and CDR2 sequences are SGHTA and FQGTGA. The full variable domain, in which reference TRBV7-3 and TRBJ2-2 provide the parts outside the CDR3, is GAGVSQTPSNKVTEKGKYVELRCDPISGHTALYWYRQSLGQGPEFLIYFQGTGAADDSGLPNDRFFAVRPEGSVSTLKIQRTERGDSAVYLCASSSHIRQGAAGELFFGEGSRLTVL.

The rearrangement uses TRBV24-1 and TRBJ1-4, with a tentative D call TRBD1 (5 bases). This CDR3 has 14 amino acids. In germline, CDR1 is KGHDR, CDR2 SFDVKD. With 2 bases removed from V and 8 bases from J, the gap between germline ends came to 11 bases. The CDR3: CATSDSGSGEKLFF. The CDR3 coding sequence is TGTGCCACCAGTGATTCAGGGTCCGGGGAAAAACTGTTTTTT.

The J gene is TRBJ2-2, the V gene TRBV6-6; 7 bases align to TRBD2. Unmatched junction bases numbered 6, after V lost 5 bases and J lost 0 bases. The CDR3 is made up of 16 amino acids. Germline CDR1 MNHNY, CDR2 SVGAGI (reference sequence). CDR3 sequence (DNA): TGTGCCAGCAGTAGCCGGGGGGAAACGAACACCGGGGAGCTGTTTTTT. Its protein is CASSSRGETNTGELFF.

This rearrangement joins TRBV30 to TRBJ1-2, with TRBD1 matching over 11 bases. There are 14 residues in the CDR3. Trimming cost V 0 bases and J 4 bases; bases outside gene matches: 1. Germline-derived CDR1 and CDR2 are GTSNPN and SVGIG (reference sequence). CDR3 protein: CAWSVGTGGYGYTF. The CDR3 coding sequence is TGTGCCTGGAGTGTCGGGACAGGGGGCTATGGCTACACCTTC.

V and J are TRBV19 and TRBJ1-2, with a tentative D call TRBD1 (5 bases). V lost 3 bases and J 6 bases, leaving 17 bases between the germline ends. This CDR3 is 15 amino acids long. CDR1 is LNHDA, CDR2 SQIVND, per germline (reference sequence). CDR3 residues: CASSIQNRRGHGYTF. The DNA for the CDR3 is TGTGCCAGTAGTATCCAAAACCGGCGGGGCCATGGCTACACCTTC.

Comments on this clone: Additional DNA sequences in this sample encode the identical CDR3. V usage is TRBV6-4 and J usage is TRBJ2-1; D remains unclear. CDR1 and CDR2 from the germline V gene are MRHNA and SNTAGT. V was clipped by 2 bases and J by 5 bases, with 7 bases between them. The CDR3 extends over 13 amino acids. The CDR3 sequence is CASSDRDNNEQFF. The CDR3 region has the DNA TGTGCCAGCAGTGACAGAGATAACAATGAGCAGTTCTTC.

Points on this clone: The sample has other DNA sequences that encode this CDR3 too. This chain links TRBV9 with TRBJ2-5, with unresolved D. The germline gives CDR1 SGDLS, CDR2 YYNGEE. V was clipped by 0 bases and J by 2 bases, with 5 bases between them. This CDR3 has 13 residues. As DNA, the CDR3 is TGTGCCAGCAGCGTAGCCGGGCAAGAGACCCAGTACTTC. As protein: CASSVAGQETQYF.